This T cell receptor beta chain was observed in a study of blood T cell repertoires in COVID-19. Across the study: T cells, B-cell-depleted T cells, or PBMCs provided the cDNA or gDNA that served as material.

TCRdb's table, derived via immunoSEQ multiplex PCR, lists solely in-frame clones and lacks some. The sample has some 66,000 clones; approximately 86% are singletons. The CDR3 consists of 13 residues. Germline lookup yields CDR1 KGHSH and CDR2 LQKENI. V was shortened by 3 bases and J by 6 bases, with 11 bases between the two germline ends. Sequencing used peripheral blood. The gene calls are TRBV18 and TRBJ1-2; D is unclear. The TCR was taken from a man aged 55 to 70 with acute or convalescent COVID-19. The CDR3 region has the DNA TGTGCCAGCTCACCGAATCGGGGAGATGGCTACACCTTC. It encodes CASSPNRGDGYTF.